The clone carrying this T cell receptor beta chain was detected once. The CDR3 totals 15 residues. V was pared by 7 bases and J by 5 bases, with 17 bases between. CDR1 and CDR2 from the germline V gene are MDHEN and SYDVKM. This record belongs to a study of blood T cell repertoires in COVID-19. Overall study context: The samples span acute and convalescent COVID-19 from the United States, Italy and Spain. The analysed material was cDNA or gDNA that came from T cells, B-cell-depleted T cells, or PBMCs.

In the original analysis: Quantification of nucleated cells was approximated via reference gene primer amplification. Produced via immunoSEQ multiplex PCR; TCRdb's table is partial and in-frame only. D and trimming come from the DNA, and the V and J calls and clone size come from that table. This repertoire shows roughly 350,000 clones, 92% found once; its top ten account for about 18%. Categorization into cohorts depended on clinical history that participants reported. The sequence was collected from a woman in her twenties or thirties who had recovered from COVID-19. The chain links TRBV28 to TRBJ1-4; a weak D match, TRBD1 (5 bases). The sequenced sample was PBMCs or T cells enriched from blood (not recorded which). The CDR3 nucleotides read TGTGCCAGCATGGGTAGCGGGCAGGGAAATGAAAAACTGTTTTTT. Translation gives CASMGSGQGNEKLFF.